These 9 T cell receptor beta chains were sequenced from one sample in a study of PD-L1 blockade in urothelial cancer. Measured with immunoSEQ multiplex PCR; TCRdb has only the in-frame clones, and not every one. Among approximately 46,000 clones listed, over 65% were seen once. The starting material was PBMCs, obtained around atezolizumab (anti-PD-L1) treatment. All receptors derive from a man in his 70s with urothelial cancer.

This sequence joins TRBV5-6 and TRBJ2-5; D is perhaps TRBD2 (7 bases). V lost 0 bases and J lost 2, with 14 bases in between. This CDR3 has 16 amino acids. Germline V gene lookup returns CDR1 SGHDT and CDR2 YYEEEE. The CDR3 DNA is TGTGCCAGCAGCTTGGGGGGGGGCGGGCTTCAAGAGACCCAGTACTTC. The encoded protein is CASSLGGGGLQETQYF. The complete variable domain, with remaining parts taken from reference TRBV5-6 and TRBJ2-5, reads DAGVTQSPTHLIKTRGQQVTLRCSPKSGHDTVSWYQQALGQGPQFIFQYYEEEERQRGNFPDRFSGHQFPNYSSELNVNALLLGDSALYLCASSLGGGGLQETQYFGPGTRLLVL.

This clone occurred once. This chain uses TRBV5-1 with TRBJ1-2; D perhaps matches TRBD1 (6 bases). The CDR3 has 15 residues. Germline-derived CDR1 and CDR2 are SGHRS and YFSETQ. Trimming removed 2 bases from V and 4 bases from J, with 15 bases in between. CDR3 sequence reads: CASSLQGLIGYGYTF. The CDR3 region has the DNA TGCGCCAGCAGCTTACAGGGATTAATAGGCTATGGCTACACCTTC.

This chain links TRBV14 with TRBJ2-1; a possible D gene is TRBD1 (6 bases). V was clipped by 5 bases and J by 4 bases, with 15 bases between them. The CDR3 runs 15 residues. In germline, CDR1 is SGHDN, CDR2 FVKESK. Here the CDR3 reads CASSTRDMIYNEQFF. For the CDR3, the DNA is TGTGCCAGCAGCACCCGGGACATGATTTACAATGAGCAGTTCTTC.

The chain carries TRBV5-3 and TRBJ1-5, with D possibly TRBD1 on 5 matching bases. TRBV5-3 counts as an open reading frame of uncertain function. Trimming left V 9 bases short and J 3 bases short, with 19 bases between. The CDR3 totals 15 residues. DNA for the CDR3: TGTGCCAACTACCTGGGGCCCTTTGCCAATCAGCCCCAGCATTTT. This encodes CANYLGPFANQPQHF.

The V call is TRBV11-1, the J call TRBJ2-4, with a possible D match to TRBD2 (5 bases). The CDR3 extends over 13 amino acids. Between the trimmed V and J ends, which lost 3 bases and 7 bases, there was a span of 10 bases. The germline V gene encodes CDR1 SGHAT and CDR2 FQDESV (reference sequence). This CDR3 reads CASSLRGPNIQYF. The CDR3 nucleotides read TGTGCCAGCAGCTTGAGAGGGCCGAACATTCAGTACTTC.

This rearrangement joins TRBV5-4 to TRBJ2-5, with 8 bases identical to TRBD1. Losses at the gene ends were 3 bases for V and 5 bases for J; bases not matched to a gene: 9. The CDR3 consists of 15 residues. CDR1 and CDR2 (germline): SGHNT, YYREEE (reference sequence). The CDR3: CASSSGQGPGETQYF. The DNA for the CDR3 is TGTGCCAGCAGCTCAGGACAGGGTCCGGGTGAGACCCAGTACTTC.

V is TRBV11-2 and J is TRBJ2-1, with D hard to call. This CDR3 contains 14 residues. Germline V lookup: CDR1 SGHAT, CDR2 FQNNGV. Trimming left V 5 bases short and J 5 bases short, with 13 bases between. CDR3 nucleotide sequence: TGTGCCAGCAGCCCTACCCCCACGAACAATGAGCAGTTCTTC. Residues: CASSPTPTNNEQFF.

The CDR3 DNA sequence: TGTGCCAGCAGCGTAGGAGGTAGCGGGAGCGATGAGCAGTTCTTC. Residues: CASSVGGSGSDEQFF. V usage is TRBV9 and J usage is TRBJ2-1, with 9 bases matching TRBD2. Per germline, CDR1 SGDLS and CDR2 YYNGEE. V dropped 0 bases and J dropped 8; count of bases not matched to a gene: 6. This CDR3 contains 15 residues.

The gene calls are TRBV7-9 and TRBJ1-1, with 8 bases aligning to TRBD1. The CDR3 is 18 amino acids. J was trimmed by 7 bases and V by 1 base; bases with no gene match: 17. CDR1 is SEHNR, CDR2 FQNEAQ, per germline (reference sequence). The CDR3 nucleotides read TGTGCCAGCAGCTTAGTTTTGATGACAGGGGTCTCCTCTGATGAAGCTTTCTTT. Translating it yields CASSLVLMTGVSSDEAFF.